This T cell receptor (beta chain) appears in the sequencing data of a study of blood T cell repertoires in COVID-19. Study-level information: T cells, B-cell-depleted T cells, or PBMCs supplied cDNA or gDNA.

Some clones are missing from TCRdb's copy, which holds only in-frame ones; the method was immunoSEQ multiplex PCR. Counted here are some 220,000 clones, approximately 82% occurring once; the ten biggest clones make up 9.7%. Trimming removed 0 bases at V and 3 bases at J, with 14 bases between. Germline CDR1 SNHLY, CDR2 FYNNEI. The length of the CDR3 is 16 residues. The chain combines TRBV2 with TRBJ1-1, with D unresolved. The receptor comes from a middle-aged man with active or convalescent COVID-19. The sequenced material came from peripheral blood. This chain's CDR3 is CASSEALRRGDTEAFF. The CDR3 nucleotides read TGTGCCAGCAGTGAAGCGCTTCGGAGAGGAGACACTGAAGCTTTCTTT. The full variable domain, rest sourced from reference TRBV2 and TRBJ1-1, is EPEVTQTPSHQVTQMGQEVILRCVPISNHLYFYWYRQILGQKVEFLVSFYNNEISEKSEIFDDQFSVERPDGSNFTLKIRSTKLEDSAMYFCASSEALRRGDTEAFFGQGTRLTVV.